Only a few counts were recorded for the clone carrying this T cell receptor beta chain. Its antigen is unknown. With 6 bases clipped from V and 3 bases from J, the junction kept 6 bases outside the gene matches. Germline V lookup: CDR1 MNHEY, CDR2 SVGEGT. This CDR3 contains 17 residues. TCRdb re-called the reads with MiXCR, one entry per CDR3 protein. The data hold some 920,000 distinct CDR3 sequences, with roughly 30% observed a single time. These data originate in a study of T cell repertoires in cytomegalovirus infection. In the study overall: Selected CMV epitopes included recently identified HLA-C-restricted ones as well as well-studied HLA-B-restricted ones.

General study points: What dominated the ex vivo response were HLA-C-restricted CMV-specific TCR beta clonotypes. Identification of carriers of CMV plus the relevant HLA was achieved through cumulative public TCR beta family frequency.

The source is a human donor in good health (CMV status not recorded). Some clones in this sample may be carry-over from other donors' samples. The chain uses TRBV6-2 or TRBV6-3 and TRBJ2-2, with TRBD2 matching 14 bases. Here the sequenced sample was cultured CD8+ T cells from PBMCs, taken from culture after CMV antigen stimulation. The CDR3 spells CASSRLAGGPDTGELFF. CDR3 DNA sequence: TGTGCCAGCAGCCGACTAGCGGGGGGGCCAGACACCGGGGAGCTGTTTTTT.